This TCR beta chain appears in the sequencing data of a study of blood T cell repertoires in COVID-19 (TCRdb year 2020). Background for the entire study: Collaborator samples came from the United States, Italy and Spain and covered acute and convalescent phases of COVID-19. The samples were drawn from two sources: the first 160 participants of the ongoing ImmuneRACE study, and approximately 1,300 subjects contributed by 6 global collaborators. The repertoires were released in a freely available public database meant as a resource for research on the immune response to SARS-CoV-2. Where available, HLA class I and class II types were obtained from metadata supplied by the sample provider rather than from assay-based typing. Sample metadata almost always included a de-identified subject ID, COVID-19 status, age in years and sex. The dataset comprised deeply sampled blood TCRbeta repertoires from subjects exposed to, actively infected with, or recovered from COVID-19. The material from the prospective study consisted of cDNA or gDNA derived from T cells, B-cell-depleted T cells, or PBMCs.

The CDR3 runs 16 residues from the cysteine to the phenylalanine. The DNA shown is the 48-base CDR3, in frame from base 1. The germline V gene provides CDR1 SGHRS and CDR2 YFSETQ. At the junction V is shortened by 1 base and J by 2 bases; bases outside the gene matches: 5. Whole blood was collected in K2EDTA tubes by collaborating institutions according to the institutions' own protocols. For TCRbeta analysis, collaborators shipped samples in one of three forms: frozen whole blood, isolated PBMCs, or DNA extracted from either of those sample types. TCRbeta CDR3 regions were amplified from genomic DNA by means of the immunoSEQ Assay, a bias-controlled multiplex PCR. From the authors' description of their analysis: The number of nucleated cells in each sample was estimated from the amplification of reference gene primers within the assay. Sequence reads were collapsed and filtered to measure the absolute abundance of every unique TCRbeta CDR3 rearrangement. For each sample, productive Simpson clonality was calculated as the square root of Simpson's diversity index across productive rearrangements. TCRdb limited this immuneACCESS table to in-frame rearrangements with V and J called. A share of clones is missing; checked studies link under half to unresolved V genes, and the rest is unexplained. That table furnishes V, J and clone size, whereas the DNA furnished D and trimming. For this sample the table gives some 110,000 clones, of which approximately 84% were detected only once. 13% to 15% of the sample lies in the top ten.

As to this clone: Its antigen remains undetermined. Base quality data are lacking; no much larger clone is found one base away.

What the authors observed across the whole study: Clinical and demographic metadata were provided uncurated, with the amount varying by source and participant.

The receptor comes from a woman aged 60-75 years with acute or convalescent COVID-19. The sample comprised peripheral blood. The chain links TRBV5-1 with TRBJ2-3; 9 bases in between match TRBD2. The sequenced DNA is TGCGCCAGCAGCTTGTTGGCTAGCGGGAACACAGATACGCAGTATTTT. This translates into CASSLLASGNTDTQYF.